Presented here are 32 T cell receptor beta chains from one specimen sequenced in a study of T-cell memory formation after mild COVID-19. TCRdb re-derived calls from the 5' RACE reads in MiXCR, one entry per CDR3 protein. This sample yields some 490,000 distinct CDR3 sequences, of which about 20% are seen a single time; approximately 13% belongs to the top ten. The sample taken for sequencing was PBMCs or a T cell subset sorted from them (not recorded which). The source of these receptors is an adult woman who had mild COVID-19 (a few samples of this study predate the infection). Cell type and time point are not known.

The rearrangement uses TRBV6-5 and TRBJ1-6; 8 bases are shared with TRBD1. Germline values: CDR1 MNHEY, CDR2 SVGAGI. The junction had 3 bases not matched to a gene; V was cut back by 0 bases and J by 5 bases. This CDR3 has 16 residues. The DNA of the CDR3 is TGTGCCAGCAGTTACTCGAGCAGGGGGCATAATTCACCCCTCCACTTT. Its protein product is CASSYSSRGHNSPLHF.

CDR3 loop: CASRAGLGTEAFF. The CDR3 nucleotides read TGTGCCAGCAGGGCGGGATTGGGCACTGAAGCTTTCTTT. The rearrangement links TRBV12-3 or TRBV12-4 to TRBJ1-1; no reliable D call. V was clipped by 6 bases and J by 4 bases, with 12 bases between them. The CDR3 spans 13 residues.

This chain uses TRBV4-1 with TRBJ2-5, with D perhaps given as TRBD1 or TRBD2 (6 bases each). This CDR3 has 20 amino acids. V gave up 5 bases and J gave up 2 bases, with 30 bases separating them. Germline CDR1 is MGHRA and CDR2 is YSYEKL. CDR3 in DNA: TGCGCCAGCAGCTATAACCGAGGAGCCGCCCGGCCGGGGGCACAAGAGACCCAGTACTTC. It specifies CASSYNRGAARPGAQETQYF.

This clonotype was found a few times. J is TRBJ1-2 and V is TRBV4-3, with D unresolved. Germline assignment: CDR1 LGHNA and CDR2 YSLEER. Deletions cut 4 bases from V and 2 bases from J, with 17 bases between. The CDR3 contains 16 residues. CDR3 amino acids: CASSPREMTSNYGYTF. The CDR3, as DNA: TGCGCCAGCAGCCCCCGAGAGATGACGAGCAACTATGGCTACACCTTC.

This sequence joins TRBV25-1 and TRBJ1-1; 8 nucleotides agree with TRBD1. Germline-derived CDR1 and CDR2 are MGHDK and SYGVNS. This CDR3 is 14 amino acids long. Losses at the gene ends were 9 bases for V and 4 bases for J; bases not matched to a gene: 10. This CDR3 is CASRNQGAVTEAFF. The CDR3 DNA reads TGTGCCAGTCGGAATCAGGGGGCTGTCACTGAAGCTTTCTTT.

This clonotype was seen a few times. This chain links TRBV24-1 with TRBJ2-2; D uncertain. CDR3 size: 12 residues. Per the germline V gene, CDR1 is KGHDR and CDR2 is SFDVKD. V lost 12 bases and J 7 bases, leaving 14 bases between the germline ends. CDR3 bases: TGTGCCGGCGCAGTTCGCCACGGGGAGCTGTTTTTT. Translating it yields CAGAVRHGELFF.

The rearrangement joins TRBV7-6 to TRBJ2-5; D is perhaps TRBD2 (5 bases). Germline CDR1 and CDR2: SGHVS and FNYEAQ. V was shortened by 2 bases and J by 3 bases, with 10 bases between the two germline ends. This CDR3 has 14 amino acids. CDR3 nucleotide sequence: TGTGCCAGCAGCTTACTCGAGGAGGAAGAGACCCAGTACTTC. Its protein product is CASSLLEEEETQYF.

The gene calls are TRBV7-2 and TRBJ2-2, with 12 bases that match TRBD2. Germline V gene lookup returns CDR1 SGHTA and CDR2 FQGNSA. The CDR3 length is 20 residues. V lost 1 base to trimming and J lost 4 bases; unmatched junction nucleotides: 13. The CDR3 spells CASSLGPFSSGGARTGELFF. The CDR3, as DNA: TGTGCCAGCAGCTTAGGGCCCTTTTCTAGCGGGGGGGCGCGCACCGGGGAGCTGTTTTTT.

The genes are TRBV9 and TRBJ2-7; 8 bases are shared with TRBD2. V shed 4 bases, J shed 2 bases, and the junction held 8 bases outside the gene matches. The CDR3 covers 15 residues. Germline V gene sequence: CDR1 SGDLS, CDR2 YYNGEE. CDR3 in DNA: TGTGCCAGCAGCCTCCGGGGTAGCGGGACCTACGAGCAGTACTTC. Its protein product is CASSLRGSGTYEQYF.

In its sample, this clonotype was seen a few times. This chain uses TRBV18 with TRBJ2-5, with D hard to call. V was cut by 5 bases and J by 0 bases, with 4 bases left in between. The CDR3 is 12 residues long. CDR1 and CDR2 from the germline V gene are KGHSH and LQKENI. The CDR3 spells CASSTYQETQYF. In DNA form, the CDR3 reads TGTGCCAGCTCAACCTACCAAGAGACCCAGTACTTC. The full variable domain, rest sourced from reference TRBV18 and TRBJ2-5, is NAGVMQNPRHLVRRRGQEARLRCSPMKGHSHVYWYRQLPEEGLKFMVYLQKENIIDESGMPKERFSAEFPKEGPSILRIQQVVRGDSAAYFCASSTYQETQYFGPGTRLLVL.

V gene TRBV9 combines with J gene TRBJ2-3; maybe TRBD1 (5 bases). The V end was cut by 0 bases, the J end by 6 bases, with 14 bases between. CDR3 length: 15 residues. Per the germline V gene, CDR1 is SGDLS and CDR2 is YYNGEE. Here the CDR3 reads CASSVAPDNPDTQYF. Here the CDR3 DNA reads TGTGCCAGCAGCGTAGCTCCGGACAATCCCGATACGCAGTATTTT.

The CDR3: CASSKGQGYNEQFF. In DNA, the CDR3 is TGTGCCAGCAGCAAGGGACAGGGATACAATGAGCAGTTCTTC. The chain joins TRBV7-9 to TRBJ2-1, with TRBD1 matching 9 bases. This CDR3 has 14 residues. Germline CDR1 reads SEHNR; CDR2 reads FQNEAQ (reference sequence). V lost 5 bases, J lost 4 bases, and 3 bases stayed unmatched.

This clonotype was seen only a few times. The chain combines TRBV27 with TRBJ1-2, with 7 bases aligning to TRBD1. The CDR3 covers 17 residues. The trim removed 2 bases at V and 4 bases at J, leaving 13 bases unmatched. From germline, CDR1 is MNHEY and CDR2 SMNVEV (reference sequence). CDR3 protein: CASSLVAGGRRAYGYTF. DNA of the CDR3: TGTGCCAGCAGTTTAGTTGCAGGGGGGAGAAGGGCCTATGGCTACACCTTC.

Only a few counts were recorded for this clonotype. This sequence joins TRBV13 and TRBJ2-7; either TRBD1 or TRBD2 may fit D (5 bases each). This CDR3 is 13 amino acids long. Trimming pared 5 bases from V and 5 bases from J, leaving 13 bases between. Germline CDR1 PRHDT, CDR2 FYEKMQ (reference sequence). This CDR3 is CASSGGRVHEQYF. CDR3 DNA: TGTGCCAGCAGCGGGGGTCGGGTGCACGAGCAGTACTTC.

The chain links TRBV6-1 to TRBJ1-5; 9 nucleotides match TRBD1. V gave up 6 bases and J gave up 0 bases; unmatched junction bases: 9. Germline V CDR1 and CDR2: MNHNS, SASEGT. This CDR3 region has 17 residues. CDR3 protein: CASRKDRGGISNQPQHF. CDR3 coding DNA: TGTGCCAGCAGAAAGGACAGGGGAGGGATTAGCAATCAGCCCCAGCATTTT.

The genes are TRBV19 and TRBJ1-5, with a possible D match to TRBD1 (6 bases). Germline CDR1 and CDR2: LNHDA and SQIVND (reference sequence). The CDR3 runs to 14 residues. Between the trimmed V and J ends, which lost 3 bases and 4 bases, there was a span of 10 bases. CDR3 in amino acids: CASSIGTSNQPQHF. CDR3 nucleotides: TGTGCCAGTAGTATTGGGACAAGTAATCAGCCCCAGCATTTT.

This clonotype was seen only a few times. The V gene is TRBV20-1, the J gene TRBJ2-7, with D possibly being TRBD2 (5 bases). The CDR3 runs to 15 residues. CDR1 and CDR2 (germline): DFQATT, SNEGSKA (reference sequence). V shed 5 bases and J shed 1 base, with 18 bases lying between them. CDR3 DNA: TGCAGTGCTCCCCGGGGTTCAGGCCTATCCTACGAGCAGTACTTC. Its protein product is CSAPRGSGLSYEQYF.

The chain joins TRBV7-6 to TRBJ2-3, with 15 bases fitting TRBD2. The CDR3 sequence is 17 residues long. Trimming took 5 bases from V and 6 from J; bases not matched to a gene: 9. Germline V CDR1 and CDR2: SGHVS, FNYEAQ. The CDR3, as DNA: TGTGCCAGCAGCCCCCCCGGACTAGCGGGGGGGTCGGATACGCAGTATTTT. Its translation: CASSPPGLAGGSDTQYF.

This clonotype occurred many times. The J gene is TRBJ2-7, the V gene TRBV6-2 or TRBV6-3; D is undetermined. The germline CDR1 and CDR2 sequences are MNHEY and SVGEGT. Trimming removed 2 bases from V and 0 bases from J, with 5 bases in between. This CDR3 is built from 13 residues. This CDR3 reads CASSYASSYEQYF. CDR3 DNA: TGTGCCAGCAGTTACGCAAGCTCCTACGAGCAGTACTTC.

The chain combines TRBV4-2 with TRBJ2-5; 16 bases are shared with TRBD2. The J segment lost 5 bases and the V segment lost 5 bases, leaving 5 bases of the junction unmatched. Germline CDR1 reads LGHNA; CDR2 reads YNFKEQ. The CDR3 length is 16 residues. The CDR3 DNA follows: TGTGCCAGCAGCGAGCCGGGACTAGCGGGAGGGGAGACCCAGTACTTC. Its translation: CASSEPGLAGGETQYF.

J is TRBJ2-5 and V is TRBV5-1; D possibly corresponds to TRBD1 (6 bases). Deletions cut 3 bases from V and 5 bases from J, with 11 bases between. Per germline, CDR1 SGHRS and CDR2 YFSETQ. This CDR3 is 13 amino acids long. The CDR3 region is CASSSQGTETQYF. Here the CDR3 DNA reads TGCGCCAGCAGCTCGCAGGGGACGGAGACCCAGTACTTC.

The chain carries TRBV7-9 and TRBJ2-7, with D possibly being TRBD2 (5 bases). This CDR3 contains 12 residues. With 5 bases removed from V and 6 bases from J, the gap between germline ends came to 11 bases. The germline V gene has CDR1 SEHNR and CDR2 FQNEAQ (reference sequence). CDR3 DNA: TGTGCCAGCAGCGTCGACGGGATCGAGCAGTACTTC. Its protein is CASSVDGIEQYF.

This clonotype was seen more than once but under ten times. The V and J genes are TRBV24-1 and TRBJ1-5; 8 bases agree with TRBD1. This CDR3 is 13 amino acids long. The V gene end was trimmed by 6 bases and the J gene end by 5 bases; junction bases not matched to a gene: 2. Germline loops: CDR1 KGHDR, CDR2 SFDVKD. This CDR3 is CATSLQGDQPQHF. CDR3 bases: TGTGCCACCAGTCTACAGGGGGATCAGCCCCAGCATTTT.

Only a few counts were recorded for this clonotype. The rearrangement uses TRBV4-3 and TRBJ2-3; D is undetermined. The CDR3 extends over 15 amino acids. Germline CDR1 reads LGHNA; CDR2 reads YSLEER. The V gene lost 0 bases and the J gene lost 2 bases, with 9 bases spanning the gap. DNA for the CDR3: TGCGCCAGCAGCCAAGAAAGGTTCCCCACAGATACGCAGTATTTT. As protein: CASSQERFPTDTQYF.

This clonotype was picked up a small number of times. V and J are TRBV12-3 or TRBV12-4 and TRBJ1-6; D might be TRBD1 (6 bases). The V gene lost 6 bases and the J gene lost 7 bases, with 22 bases spanning the gap. The CDR3 has 17 residues. CDR3 loop: CASRHGRGTSINSPLHF. CDR3 nucleotide sequence: TGTGCCAGCAGACACGGGAGGGGGACTTCTATCAATTCACCCCTCCACTTT.

V gene TRBV4-1 combines with J gene TRBJ2-7, with D tentatively TRBD1 or TRBD2 (6 bases each). Trimming removed 1 base at V and 0 bases at J, with 10 bases between. The CDR3 extends over 15 amino acids. CDR1 and CDR2 (germline): MGHRA, YSYEKL. The CDR3 coding sequence is TGCGCCAGCAGCCAAGGGGGGGCGTTCTCCTACGAGCAGTACTTC. Its protein product is CASSQGGAFSYEQYF.

In this sample, this clonotype turned up a few times. This rearrangement joins TRBV28 to TRBJ2-4; 8 bases fit TRBD1. The V gene end was trimmed by 1 base and the J gene end by 14 bases; junction bases not matched to a gene: 10. Germline V gene sequence: CDR1 MDHEN, CDR2 SYDVKM. This CDR3 comprises 14 residues. DNA for the CDR3: TGTGCCAGCAGTTTATCTCGCTGGACAGGGCAGGAGTACTTC. It codes for CASSLSRWTGQEYF.

This chain links TRBV7-9 with TRBJ1-1; 7 nucleotides match TRBD1. V lost 1 base to trimming and J lost 4 bases; unmatched junction nucleotides: 3. Germline-derived CDR1 and CDR2 are SEHNR and FQNEAQ (reference sequence). The CDR3 runs 14 residues. The CDR3 reads CASSLVQGGTEAFF. Written as DNA, the CDR3 is TGTGCCAGCAGCTTAGTCCAGGGGGGCACTGAAGCTTTCTTT.

Ten or more counts support this clonotype. The V and J genes are TRBV30 and TRBJ1-2; 9 nucleotides align to TRBD1. The CDR3 runs 14 residues. V lost 2 bases to trimming and J lost 7 bases; unmatched junction nucleotides: 8. Germline V lookup: CDR1 GTSNPN, CDR2 SVGIG (reference sequence). Written as DNA, the CDR3 is TGTGCCTGGAGTTCGGGACAGGGAATATCTGGCTACACCTTC. Protein: CAWSSGQGISGYTF.

The J gene is TRBJ2-1, the V gene TRBV5-1; TRBD2 aligns across 9 bases. This CDR3 has 16 amino acids. Germline-derived CDR1 and CDR2 are SGHRS and YFSETQ. Germline trimming cut 3 bases from V and 6 bases from J; bases unmatched to any gene: 10. This CDR3 reads CASSSLAGGAPNEQFF. For the CDR3, the DNA is TGCGCCAGCAGCTCCCTCGCGGGGGGGGCCCCCAATGAGCAGTTCTTC. The full variable domain, its missing parts supplied by reference TRBV5-1 and TRBJ2-1, is KAGVTQTPRYLIKTRGQQVTLSCSPISGHRSVSWYQQTPGQGLQFLFEYFSETQRNKGNFPGRFSGRQFSNSRSEMNVSTLELGDSALYLCASSSLAGGAPNEQFFGPGTRLTVL.

The gene calls are TRBV12-3 or TRBV12-4 and TRBJ2-2, with D perhaps given as TRBD1 or TRBD2 (5 bases each). The CDR3 is made up of 14 amino acids. V lost 3 bases and J 4 bases, leaving 9 bases between the germline ends. For the CDR3, the DNA is TGTGCCAGCAGTTTTGCAGGGACCACCGGGGAGCTGTTTTTT. Translation: CASSFAGTTGELFF.

This clonotype was seen a handful of times. The J gene is TRBJ2-7, the V gene TRBV4-3; no clear D. V was cut by 1 base and J by 5 bases, with 18 bases left in between. The CDR3 is 16 amino acids. CDR1 is LGHNA, CDR2 YSLEER, per germline. The CDR3 spells CASSQVALELSNEQYF. The CDR3 coding sequence is TGCGCCAGCAGCCAAGTAGCCCTGGAACTATCCAACGAGCAGTACTTC.